The rows below give T cell receptor beta chains drawn from one sample of a study of OX40 agonist ivuxolimab in advanced cancers. Assay used: immunoSEQ multiplex PCR; TCRdb lists only in-frame clones, some missing. The sample comprises 60,000 to 80,000 clones, 86% of which are singletons, and roughly 7.8% rests with the top ten. The input for sequencing was CD4+ or CD8+ T cells sorted from blood, taken in a trial of the OX40 agonist ivuxolimab. The origin of the receptors is an adult with an advanced solid tumor such as melanoma, head and neck, liver or kidney cancer. CDR3s include the opening cysteine and the closing phenylalanine or tryptophan. The D gene is left open where the match is weak. The size field is filled for only some rows; it gives once, few, many or a size class.

cdr3_nt	cdr3_aa	j_call	clone_size	d_call	v_call
TGTGCCAGCAGCGTTCAGGGGGGGAACACCGGGGAGCTGTTTTTT	CASSVQGGNTGELFF	TRBJ2-2	NA	NA	TRBV9
TGTGCCAGCAGCCAGAGGGGACAGATCGTCAATGAGCAGTTCTTC	CASSQRGQIVNEQFF	TRBJ2-1	NA	TRBD1	TRBV7-2
TGTGCCAGCAGCTACGGACAGGGCCACGGGGAGCTGTTTTTT	CASSYGQGHGELFF	TRBJ2-2	NA	TRBD1	TRBV5-4
TGTGCCGGACGGTGGGGGACCGGGGAGCTGTTTTTT	CAGRWGTGELFF	TRBJ2-2	NA	NA	TRBV6-6
TGTGCCAGCAGCCGACTAGCGGGGGGGAGGGAGACCCAGTACTTC	CASSRLAGGRETQYF	TRBJ2-5	NA	TRBD2	TRBV7-2
TGTGCCTGGAGTTTATTTACAGCGGAAGAGACCCAGTACTTC	CAWSLFTAEETQYF	TRBJ2-5	NA	NA	TRBV30
TGTGCCAGCAGTCAATCCGAGGGGACTGAAGCTTTCTTT	CASSQSEGTEAFF	TRBJ1-1	NA	NA	TRBV11-3
TGTGCCAGCTCACCACCCGAATACACCGGGGAGCTGTTTTTT	CASSPPEYTGELFF	TRBJ2-2	NA	NA	TRBV18
TGTGCCAGTAGTATAGGCCCGGGGGCCTTAATCGGCTACACCTTC	CASSIGPGALIGYTF	TRBJ1-2	NA	NA	TRBV19
TGTGCCAGCAGCTTGGAAGAAAAACTGTTTTTT	CASSLEEKLFF	TRBJ1-4	few	NA	TRBV11-2
TGCGCCAGCAGCTTGTTCATCATGAACACTGAAGCTTTCTTT	CASSLFIMNTEAFF	TRBJ1-1	NA	NA	TRBV5-1
TGTGCCAGCAGCAGGACAGCCCAAGAGACCCAGTACTTC	CASSRTAQETQYF	TRBJ2-5	NA	NA	TRBV5-6
TGTGCCAGTACCTTAAACAGGGCCCGCCGTGAAAAACTGTTTTTT	CASTLNRARREKLFF	TRBJ1-4	few	NA	TRBV19
TGTGCCAGCAGTTACTCGAGCTCTCCCACAGATACGCAGTATTTT	CASSYSSSPTDTQYF	TRBJ2-3	NA	NA	TRBV6-5
TGTGCCAGCAGACCCACGGACAGGCTGGCCCTCCACTTT	CASRPTDRLALHF	TRBJ1-6	few	TRBD1	TRBV6-6
TGTGCCAGCAGCCCTGGACAGGATATCGGCTACACCTTC	CASSPGQDIGYTF	TRBJ1-2	NA	TRBD1	TRBV11-1
TGTGCCAGCAGTTACACGCAGGGCGACTATGGCTACACCTTC	CASSYTQGDYGYTF	TRBJ1-2	NA	NA	TRBV6-5
TGCGCCAGCAGCTTAGGTACGGTCGGAGATACGCAGTATTTT	CASSLGTVGDTQYF	TRBJ2-3	few	NA	TRBV5-1
TGTGCCACAGTACAGGGAGAGAAGGCCTACGAGCAGTACTTC	CATVQGEKAYEQYF	TRBJ2-7	NA	NA	TRBV10-3
TGTGCCAGCAGGCACACCAAAAACTATGGCTACACCTTC	CASRHTKNYGYTF	TRBJ1-2	NA	NA	TRBV6-1
TGTGCCAGCAGCCTAGGACAGCACAATCAGCCCCAGCATTTT	CASSLGQHNQPQHF	TRBJ1-5	few	NA	TRBV7-9
TGTGCCAGCTCCCCGATGAGCAACTCTGGAAACACCATATATTTT	CASSPMSNSGNTIYF	TRBJ1-3	NA	NA	TRBV18
TGCGCCAGCAGTGACAGGAAATCGAATGGCTACACCTTC	CASSDRKSNGYTF	TRBJ1-2	NA	NA	TRBV10-2
TGTGCCAGCAGCGTAGATGGGGAAGGGCCCCAGCATTTT	CASSVDGEGPQHF	TRBJ1-5	NA	NA	TRBV9
TGTGCCAGCAGCCAAGGCGACGGGTCTTTGCCCCTCCACTTT	CASSQGDGSLPLHF	TRBJ1-6	medium-sized	NA	TRBV4-2
TGTGCCAGCAGTTTCGCAGGGGAAGGTGGCTACACCTTC	CASSFAGEGGYTF	TRBJ1-2	NA	NA	TRBV6-6
TGTGCCATCAGTGACTCCACCGGGGCGGAGACCCAGTACTTC	CAISDSTGAETQYF	TRBJ2-5	NA	NA	TRBV10-3
TGTGCCAGCAGTTTTCGACAGCTCCATCAGCCCCAGCATTTT	CASSFRQLHQPQHF	TRBJ1-5	NA	NA	TRBV28
TGTGCCATCAGCCGGGCCCCGGAGGTCCATGAGCAGTTCTTC	CAISRAPEVHEQFF	TRBJ2-1	NA	NA	TRBV10-3
TGTGCCAGCAGATCTAGCCTAAGGACGTTTGGCTACACCTTC	CASRSSLRTFGYTF	TRBJ1-2	NA	NA	TRBV28
TGTGCCAGCAGTGAAGCGCGGACAACCGCCGAAGCTTTCTTT	CASSEARTTAEAFF	TRBJ1-1	NA	NA	TRBV6-1
TGCGCCAGCAGCTTGCTACAGGGTCCCAATTCACCCCTCCACTTT	CASSLLQGPNSPLHF	TRBJ1-6	NA	NA	TRBV5-1
TGTGCCAGCAGTTCCCAAATAGGACAGTCGAACACTGAAGCTTTCTTT	CASSSQIGQSNTEAFF	TRBJ1-1	NA	NA	TRBV27
TGTGCCAGTAGTCTCCATAGCAATCAGCCCCAGCATTTT	CASSLHSNQPQHF	TRBJ1-5	NA	NA	TRBV19
TGTGCCAGCAGACTAGACAGGGGAAAGACTGAAGCTTTCTTT	CASRLDRGKTEAFF	TRBJ1-1	NA	TRBD1	TRBV6-5
TGTGCCAGCAGTGCCTACAATGAGCAGTTCTTC	CASSAYNEQFF	TRBJ2-1	NA	NA	TRBV25-1
TGTGCCAGCAGCTTAGATGGGAAACGCAATGAAAAACTGTTTTTT	CASSLDGKRNEKLFF	TRBJ1-4	once	NA	TRBV7-2
TGTGCCAGCAGTGTAGTGCTCAGGGGGACCCAGTACTTC	CASSVVLRGTQYF	TRBJ2-5	NA	NA	TRBV2
TGTGCCAGCAGCTCGACTTGGGGGGCTCGTGAAAAACTGTTTTTT	CASSSTWGAREKLFF	TRBJ1-4	NA	NA	TRBV7-9
TGTGCCAGCAGTTTCTCACTAGCGGGGCTCTCCTACGAGCAGTACTTC	CASSFSLAGLSYEQYF	TRBJ2-7	NA	TRBD2	TRBV28